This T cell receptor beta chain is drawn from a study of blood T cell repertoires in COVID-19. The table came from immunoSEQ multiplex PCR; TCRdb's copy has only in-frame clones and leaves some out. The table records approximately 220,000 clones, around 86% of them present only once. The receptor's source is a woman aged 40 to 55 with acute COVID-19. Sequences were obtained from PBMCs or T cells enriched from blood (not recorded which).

The CDR3 sequence: CATSDFNTYEQYF. CDR3 DNA: TGTGCCACCAGTGATTTTAATACCTACGAGCAGTACTTC. The V call is TRBV24-1, the J call TRBJ2-7; D not resolved. CDR1 is KGHDR, CDR2 SFDVKD, per germline. The CDR3 is made up of 13 amino acids. The V and J ends lost 1 base and 2 bases respectively, with 5 bases between them.